This T cell receptor (beta chain) was recorded in a study of shared clonotypes between healthy human individuals. The wider study: CD8 memory received one plate per donor, CD8 naive two, CD4 memory three and CD4 naive three. Study results and caveats: When naive CD4 clonotypes were compared across a handful of donors, about 4.8% were shared.

All donors qualified as healthy HIV-negative adults and had experienced no recent acute infections or vaccinations. Note on this clone: Antigen specificity is unknown.

The study ran the assay at deep level. Profiling relied on immunoSEQ multiplex PCR, and the TCRdb table lists in-frame clones only, not all of them. The sample includes approximately 2.3 million clones, 85% to 95% seen only once; the top ten take 0.39%. Sequenced sample: naive CD4+ T cells from PBMCs. Subset specified: CD45RA+ positively selected. The source is a man aged 18-30 years in good health. Some clones in this sample may be carry-over from other donors' samples.

The DNA for the CDR3 is TGCGCCAGCAGCCAAGGGGCAGGTCATTACGAGCAGTACTTC. It is translated as CASSQGAGHYEQYF. The V and J genes are TRBV4-3 and TRBJ2-7; D is undetermined. The CDR3 has 14 amino acids. Germline CDR1 reads LGHNA; CDR2 reads YSLEER. The germline V and J ends were trimmed by 1 base and 4 bases, with 11 bases remaining between them.